Detailed here is one TCR beta chain. The CDR3 covers 16 residues. The germline V gene has CDR1 MNHNY and CDR2 SVGAGI (reference sequence). The ends lost 2 bases at V and 4 bases at J; junction bases unmatched: 5. The method was immunoSEQ multiplex PCR; TCRdb's version includes in-frame clones alone and lacks a portion of them. The sample lists about 66,000 clones, 80% to 90% seen once, with 2.9% in the top ten. The sample originates from a study of a mutant IDH1 vaccine in newly diagnosed glioma. As to time point: baseline, week 1 (first vaccination visit). Described treatment: pre-vaccination baseline after standard-of-care therapy.

The V gene is TRBV6-6, the J gene TRBJ2-2, with 9 bases fitting TRBD2. The source is a man aged 25 to 40 with glioma. The material sequenced was PBMCs, taken from a glioma patient treated with radiotherapy, temozolomide or both. This CDR3 reads CASSYAGGRATGELFF. As DNA, the CDR3 is TGTGCCAGCAGTTACGCGGGGGGGCGGGCCACCGGGGAGCTGTTTTTT.